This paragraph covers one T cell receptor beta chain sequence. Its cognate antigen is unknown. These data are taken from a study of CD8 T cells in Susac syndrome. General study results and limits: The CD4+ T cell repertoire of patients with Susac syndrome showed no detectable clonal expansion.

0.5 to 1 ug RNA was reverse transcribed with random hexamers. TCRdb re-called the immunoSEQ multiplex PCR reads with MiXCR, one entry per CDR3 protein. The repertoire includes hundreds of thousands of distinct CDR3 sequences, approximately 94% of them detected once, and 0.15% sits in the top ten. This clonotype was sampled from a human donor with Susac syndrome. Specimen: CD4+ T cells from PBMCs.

The CDR3 nucleotides read TGTGCCAGCAGCTTAGTTAACAGTTTCACAGATACGCAGTATTTT. Its translation is CASSLVNSFTDTQYF. The rearrangement links TRBV7-9 to TRBJ2-3; no definite D call. Trimming shortened V by 1 base and J by 2 bases, and 10 bases separated the two germline ends. Germline CDR1 and CDR2: SEHNR and FQNEAQ (reference sequence). The CDR3 has 15 amino acids.